The clone carrying this TCR beta chain was counted only a few times. The antigen remains unidentified. The data originate from a study of CD8 T cells in ankylosing spondylitis. Each CDR3 protein is one row after TCRdb ran MiXCR on the 5' RACE reads. The sample lists around 770,000 distinct CDR3 sequences, roughly 19% occurring once. Germline V lookup: CDR1 MNHEY, CDR2 SVGAGI. This CDR3 comprises 16 residues. Trimming took 2 bases from V and 9 from J, leaving 20 bases between them. Study observations and caveats: A motif of 8 or 9 highly homologous TCR beta variants was seen as apparently characteristic of ankylosing spondylitis blood.

The V gene is TRBV6-5, the J gene TRBJ2-1; no reliable D call. Sequenced material: blood, either unsorted or a sorted T cell fraction (not recorded which). This TCR was recovered from a male donor with ankylosing spondylitis. DNA of the CDR3: TGTGCCAGCAGTTACAGTGGGCTTGGGATTTGGGGTGAGCAGTTCTTC. Amino acids: CASSYSGLGIWGEQFF.